The 9 T cell receptor beta chains listed next were all sequenced from one sample in a study of CD8+CD57+ T cells in acquired aplastic anemia. Profiling that covered TCR beta VDJ and CDR3 relied on genomic DNA as its template. TCRdb analysed the reads with MiXCR anew, one entry per CDR3 protein. The sample shows a few hundred thousand distinct CDR3 sequences, around 68% of them seen only once. The sample consisted of sorted CD4+, CD8+, or CD8+CD57+ T cells (not recorded which) from PBMCs. These receptor sequences come from a human donor in good health, serving as a control.

This rearrangement joins TRBV15 to TRBJ1-1, with D perhaps TRBD1 (5 bases). Looked up from germline, CDR1 is LNHNV and CDR2 is YYDKDF (reference sequence). CDR3 size: 13 residues. Trimming left V 0 bases short and J 7 bases short, with 9 bases between. The CDR3 DNA is TGTGCCACCAGCAGAGATCTCCAGGGTGAAGCTTTCTTT. It translates to CATSRDLQGEAFF.

The chain links TRBV4-2 to TRBJ2-7; 9 bases align to TRBD1. From germline, CDR1 is LGHNA and CDR2 YNFKEQ. V gave up 5 bases and J gave up 6 bases; unmatched junction bases: 8. This CDR3 comprises 14 residues. CDR3: CASSFSGTGFEQYF. The DNA of the CDR3 is TGTGCCAGCAGCTTCTCCGGGACAGGGTTCGAGCAGTACTTC.

Turning to this clonotype: It is unclear where the CDR3 begins or ends on the DNA, so no DNA is shown, and the CDR3 is as TCRdb lists it. The chain joins TRBV10-3 to TRBJ2-3; the table gives TRBD1 as D, unverified against the DNA. The CDR3 is 14 amino acids in total, end residues counted. From germline, CDR1 is ENHRY and CDR2 SYGVKD. CDR3 in amino acids: CAVGPGTELLAEYF.

Notes on this clonotype: The junction and the germline gene differ at one end; a read error may be behind it. The chain links TRBV12-3 or TRBV12-4 to TRBJ2-7; a possible D gene is TRBD2 (8 bases). The CDR3 covers 14 residues. In DNA form, the CDR3 reads TGCGCCAGCAGGGGGTCGGGACTAGTCCACGAGCAGTACTTC. Its translation: CASRGSGLVHEQYF.

This chain joins TRBV19 and TRBJ1-5, with D perhaps TRBD1 (5 bases). The V and J ends lost 3 bases and 1 base respectively, with 13 bases between them. Germline values: CDR1 LNHDA, CDR2 SQIVND (reference sequence). The CDR3 totals 16 residues. CDR3 in amino acids: CASSMRGGTSNQPQHF. CDR3 nucleotide sequence: TGTGCCAGTAGTATGAGGGGAGGGACGAGCAATCAGCCCCAGCATTTT.

The table lists this clonotype with a count of one. One end of the junction is discordant with germline, which a read error may explain. The chain employs TRBV9 and TRBJ2-7, with D possibly being TRBD1 or TRBD2 (5 bases each). The CDR3 is 15 amino acids. Germline loops: CDR1 SGDLS, CDR2 YYNGEE. CDR3 sequence (DNA): TGTGCCAGCATCCCGTACCGGGGCTCGTTCTACGAGAAGTACTTC. The encoded protein is CASIPYRGSFYEKYF.

This clonotype showed up just once. The chain carries TRBV7-8 and TRBJ2-7, with 10 positions matching TRBD2. Germline V gene data show CDR1 as SGHVS and CDR2 as FQNEAQ. V shed 4 bases, J shed 2 bases, and the junction held 2 bases outside the gene matches. The CDR3 is 14 amino acids. The CDR3 sequence: CASSSSGRAYEQYF. For the CDR3, the DNA is TGTGCCAGCAGCTCAAGCGGGAGGGCCTACGAGCAGTACTTC.

The rearrangement uses TRBV19 and TRBJ2-7, with 7 bases aligning to TRBD2. The J call may be faulty, since TRBJ2-5 better matches the DNA end. This CDR3 spans 14 amino acids. Germline CDR1 is LNHDA and CDR2 is SQIVND (reference sequence). CDR3 bases: TGTGCCAGTAGTACGGGACTACTAGGAGAGACCCAGTACTTC. Protein sequence: CASSTGLLGETQYF.

The CDR3, as DNA: TGCAGTGCTAGAGGCGCCAAGGGTGGCTACACCTTC. This sequence encodes CSARGAKGGYTF. V usage is TRBV20-1 and J usage is TRBJ1-2; D remains ambiguous. This CDR3 has 12 residues. V dropped 1 base and J dropped 7 bases, with 10 bases sitting between them. Germline V gene sequence: CDR1 DFQATT, CDR2 SNEGSKA (reference sequence).